Shown below are 2 T cell receptor beta chains from a single sample sequenced in a study of cytomegalovirus exposure and HLA in healthy donors. The PCR made use of 60 Vbeta and 13 Jbeta primers. Sequenced by immunoSEQ multiplex PCR; TCRdb stores in-frame clones only, minus some. The table lists about 140,000 clones, more than 75% of them singletons. Sample: PBMCs. Receptors originate from a female donor in good health and CMV-seronegative.

CDR3 in amino acids: CASSPRDRGTEAFF. CDR3 nucleotide sequence: TGTGCCAGCAGCCCCCGGGACAGGGGCACTGAAGCTTTCTTT. This chain links TRBV11-2 with TRBJ1-1; TRBD1 agrees at 10 bases. The V segment lost 5 bases and the J segment 4 bases; nucleotides outside the gene matches: 4. CDR3 length: 14 amino acids. Per the germline V gene, CDR1 is SGHAT and CDR2 is FQNNGV.

The gene calls are TRBV9 and TRBJ2-7; 11 positions match TRBD1. The CDR3 is 15 amino acids. V was pared by 4 bases and J by 5 bases, with 8 bases of the junction left unmatched. Germline CDR1 SGDLS, CDR2 YYNGEE. CDR3 residues: CASSRGGQGAHEQYF. CDR3 nucleotides: TGTGCCAGCAGCAGGGGAGGACAGGGGGCTCACGAGCAGTACTTC.